The 21 T cell receptor beta chains in this list originate from one sample, sequenced in a study of human T cells and chemical hapten exposure. TCRdb itself ran the RACE reads through MiXCR, one entry per CDR3 protein. The sample comprises over 55,000 distinct CDR3 sequences, around 10% of which are singletons, and about 1.5% rests with the top ten. Time point meaning: patch test 3, about 24 weeks after DPC sensitization. Regarding treatment: therapeutic diphenylcyclopropenone sensitization with weekly scalp DPC. The source was whole blood, collected in connection with sensitization to the hapten diphenylcyclopropenone (DPC). These receptors originate from a woman aged 45-65 years with alopecia areata. Some clones in this sample may be carry-over from other donors' samples.

This clonotype was recorded many times. The gene calls are TRBV6-2 or TRBV6-3 and TRBJ2-7; D tentatively reads TRBD1 or TRBD2 (5 bases each). This CDR3 is 12 amino acids long. Trimming removed 2 bases from V and 4 bases from J, with 6 bases in between. The germline V gene encodes CDR1 MNHEY and CDR2 SVGEGT. CDR3 sequence (DNA): TGTGCCAGCAGTTACGGGACGTACGAGCAGTACTTC. This sequence encodes CASSYGTYEQYF.

In this sample, this clonotype turned up a few times. The chain carries TRBV7-2 and TRBJ1-5; D uncertain. CDR3 length: 13 amino acids. CDR1 is SGHTA, CDR2 FQGNSA, per germline. V lost 5 bases and J lost 4, with 9 bases in between. The CDR3 DNA sequence: TGTGCCAGCAGCCGGACGGGGAATCAGCCCCAGCATTTT. This gives the protein CASSRTGNQPQHF.

The chain has TRBV28 and TRBJ2-1; D gene ambiguous. Deletions cut 5 bases from V and 0 bases from J, with 5 bases between. CDR1 and CDR2 (germline): MDHEN, SYDVKM. This CDR3 has 13 amino acids. The CDR3 nucleotides are TGTGCCAGCAGTACTCTCTCCTACAATGAGCAGTTCTTC. Protein: CASSTLSYNEQFF.

This clonotype turned up a few times. The V gene is TRBV6-6, the J gene TRBJ2-3; D uncertain. The CDR3 has 14 residues. Germline CDR1 is MNHNY and CDR2 is SVGAGI (reference sequence). V lost 6 bases, J lost 1 base, and 11 bases lay in between. Here the CDR3 DNA reads TGTGCCAGCAGCCGAGATTGGGGCACAGATACGCAGTATTTT. Its translation: CASSRDWGTDTQYF.

This clonotype appeared many times. J is TRBJ2-3 and V is TRBV2; possibly TRBD2 for D (7 bases). The V and J ends lost 7 bases and 4 bases respectively, with 15 bases between them. Germline V CDR1 and CDR2: SNHLY, FYNNEI. CDR3 size: 14 residues. The CDR3 spells CASNLLGGADTQYF. CDR3 sequence (DNA): TGTGCCAGCAACCTCCTAGGGGGGGCAGATACGCAGTATTTT.

This chain connects TRBV11-1 to TRBJ2-5; 7 bases match TRBD1. V gave up 5 bases and J gave up 1 base; unmatched junction bases: 7. The CDR3 spans 15 residues. Germline CDR1 SGHAT, CDR2 FQDESV (reference sequence). CDR3 residues: CASSAWTGLQETQYF. CDR3 coding DNA: TGTGCCAGCAGCGCATGGACAGGTCTCCAAGAGACCCAGTACTTC.

The genes are TRBV10-1 and TRBJ2-7, with D perhaps assigned TRBD1 or TRBD2 (5 bases each). The CDR3 is 13 residues long. CDR1 and CDR2 from the germline V gene are WNHNN and SYGVQD (reference sequence). V was shortened by 0 bases and J by 3 bases, with 6 bases between the two germline ends. Here the CDR3 reads CASSESGGYEQYF. The CDR3 nucleotides read TGCGCCAGCAGTGAGTCTGGGGGCTACGAGCAGTACTTC.

This clonotype was observed at least ten times. This chain connects TRBV18 to TRBJ2-6, with D possibly matching TRBD1 (5 bases). CDR3 length: 15 amino acids. CDR1 and CDR2 (germline): KGHSH, LQKENI. Trimming took off 3 bases at V and 1 base at J, with 7 bases between the two ends. The CDR3 coding sequence is TGTGCCAGCTCACCGGGGCGGTCTGGGGCCAACGTCCTGACTTTC. Amino acid sequence: CASSPGRSGANVLTF. The variable domain in full, completed from reference TRBV18 and TRBJ2-6, reads NAGVMQNPRHLVRRRGQEARLRCSPMKGHSHVYWYRQLPEEGLKFMVYLQKENIIDESGMPKERFSAEFPKEGPSILRIQQVVRGDSAAYFCASSPGRSGANVLTFGAGSRLTVL.

The chain recombines TRBV3-1 with TRBJ2-3, with unresolved D. Between the trimmed V and J ends, which lost 4 bases and 2 bases, there was a span of 13 bases. This CDR3 is 15 amino acids long. CDR1 is LGHDT, CDR2 YNNKEL, per germline (reference sequence). The DNA of the CDR3 is TGTGCCAGCAGCCCCAACCCCAAAGACACAGATACGCAGTATTTT. It encodes CASSPNPKDTDTQYF.

This chain uses TRBV19 with TRBJ2-1; the match to TRBD2 covers 12 bases. CDR1 and CDR2 from the germline V gene are LNHDA and SQIVND (reference sequence). The CDR3 totals 14 residues. V shed 6 bases, J shed 9 bases, and the junction held 6 bases outside the gene matches. The chain's CDR3 is CASSRLAGVPEQFF. The CDR3 region has the DNA TGTGCCAGTAGCCGACTAGCGGGAGTCCCTGAGCAGTTCTTC.

This clonotype was detected many times. The chain links TRBV3-1 to TRBJ2-7, with TRBD1 matching over 7 bases. V gave up 0 bases and J gave up 2 bases; unmatched junction bases: 4. The V gene's germline CDR1 is LGHDT and CDR2 YNNKEL (reference sequence). The CDR3 loop spans 15 amino acids. The CDR3 reads CASSQDRDSPYEQYF. CDR3 bases: TGTGCCAGCAGCCAAGATAGGGACAGCCCCTACGAGCAGTACTTC.

This clonotype occurred many times. The gene calls are TRBV4-1 and TRBJ1-5; 7 bases fit TRBD1. Trimming at V came to 3 bases and at J to 9 bases, leaving 8 bases not matched to a gene. The CDR3 runs to 14 residues. Germline loops: CDR1 MGHRA, CDR2 YSYEKL. In DNA form, the CDR3 reads TGCGCCAGCAGCCAGCGACAGGGCTTACGGCCCCAGCATTTT. It yields the protein CASSQRQGLRPQHF.

The sample holds many counts of this clonotype. The chain is built from TRBV27 and TRBJ1-5, with TRBD1 as a possible D gene (5 bases). CDR1 is MNHEY, CDR2 SMNVEV, per germline (reference sequence). The CDR3 has 15 amino acids. V shed 4 bases and J shed 7 bases, with 17 bases lying between them. CDR3 residues: CASSYGYRSEQPQHF. The CDR3 nucleotides read TGTGCCAGCAGTTACGGATACAGGTCCGAACAGCCCCAGCATTTT.

This clonotype was detected ten times or more. The chain has TRBV11-3 and TRBJ2-5, with unresolved D. CDR1 is SGHNT and CDR2 is YENEEA in the germline V gene. CDR3 length: 14 amino acids. Trimming took 5 bases from V and 2 from J, leaving 12 bases between them. Written as DNA, the CDR3 is TGTGCCAGCAGCCGCACCGGGCCGCAAGAGACCCAGTACTTC. It specifies CASSRTGPQETQYF. Complete variable domain (other parts from reference TRBV11-3 and TRBJ2-5): EAGVVQSPRYKIIEKKQPVAFWCNPISGHNTLYWYLQNLGQGPELLIRYENEEAVDDSQLPKDRFSAERLKGVDSTLKIQPAELGDSAVYLCASSRTGPQETQYFGPGTRLLVL.

This clonotype was recorded at least ten times. V usage is TRBV7-9 and J usage is TRBJ2-7; 8 nucleotides line up with TRBD1. Losses at the gene ends were 4 bases for V and 6 bases for J; bases not matched to a gene: 11. CDR1 and CDR2 (germline): SEHNR, FQNEAQ (reference sequence). The CDR3 has 15 residues. CDR3 DNA: TGTGCCAGCAGCTCTAGGACAGGGTCCGTCTCCGAGCAGTACTTC. Translating gives CASSSRTGSVSEQYF.

Ten or more counts support this clonotype. V gene TRBV12-3 or TRBV12-4 combines with J gene TRBJ2-1; D is possibly TRBD1 (5 bases). The CDR3 spans 12 residues. Trimming shortened V by 4 bases and J by 10 bases, and 11 bases separated the two germline ends. This CDR3 reads CASSYGALEQFF. Written as DNA, the CDR3 is TGTGCCAGCAGTTATGGGGCGTTGGAGCAGTTCTTC.

As for this clonotype: At one end the junction does not follow the germline gene, possibly because of a read error. The gene calls are TRBV12-3 or TRBV12-4 and TRBJ1-1, with a tentative D call TRBD1 (5 bases). CDR3 size: 13 residues. Written as DNA, the CDR3 is TGTGCCAACAGTTGGTTGAGGGGCACTGAAGCTTTCTTT. It encodes CANSWLRGTEAFF.

In this sample, this clonotype turned up many times. The rearrangement joins TRBV7-9 to TRBJ2-2; 11 nucleotides line up with TRBD2. In germline, CDR1 is SEHNR, CDR2 FQNEAQ (reference sequence). The CDR3 has 17 amino acids. V was clipped by 4 bases and J by 4 bases; unmatched bases: 8. This chain's CDR3 is CASSSATSGRPTGELFF. The CDR3 coding sequence is TGTGCCAGCAGCTCGGCTACTAGCGGGAGACCCACCGGGGAGCTGTTTTTT.

The rearrangement links TRBV29-1 to TRBJ1-3, with TRBD1 matching over 8 bases. The CDR3 loop spans 12 amino acids. The ends lost 6 bases at V and 3 bases at J; junction bases unmatched: 1. Germline loops: CDR1 SQVTM, CDR2 ANQGSEA. The CDR3 protein is CSVGQGGNTIYF. The CDR3 DNA reads as TGCAGCGTAGGACAGGGTGGAAACACCATATATTTT.

This clonotype was counted a few times. V and J are TRBV18 and TRBJ1-5; 8 bases line up with TRBD1. V shed 1 base, J shed 6 bases, and the junction held 14 bases outside the gene matches. The CDR3 is made up of 18 amino acids. The V gene's germline CDR1 is KGHSH and CDR2 LQKENI. CDR3 region: CASSPQGQGLSGSQPQHF. CDR3 DNA sequence: TGTGCCAGCTCACCACAAGGACAGGGACTAAGTGGGAGTCAGCCCCAGCATTTT.

Many counts were recorded for this clonotype. The chain is built from TRBV7-2 and TRBJ2-1; tentative D call: TRBD2 (5 bases). Trimming cost V 3 bases and J 4 bases, with 16 bases left between them. Germline CDR1 reads SGHTA; CDR2 reads FQGNSA. CDR3 length: 16 amino acids. CDR3 sequence (DNA): TGTGCCAGCAGCTTTACCCTAAACACGGGGTACAATGAGCAGTTCTTC. Amino acid sequence: CASSFTLNTGYNEQFF.